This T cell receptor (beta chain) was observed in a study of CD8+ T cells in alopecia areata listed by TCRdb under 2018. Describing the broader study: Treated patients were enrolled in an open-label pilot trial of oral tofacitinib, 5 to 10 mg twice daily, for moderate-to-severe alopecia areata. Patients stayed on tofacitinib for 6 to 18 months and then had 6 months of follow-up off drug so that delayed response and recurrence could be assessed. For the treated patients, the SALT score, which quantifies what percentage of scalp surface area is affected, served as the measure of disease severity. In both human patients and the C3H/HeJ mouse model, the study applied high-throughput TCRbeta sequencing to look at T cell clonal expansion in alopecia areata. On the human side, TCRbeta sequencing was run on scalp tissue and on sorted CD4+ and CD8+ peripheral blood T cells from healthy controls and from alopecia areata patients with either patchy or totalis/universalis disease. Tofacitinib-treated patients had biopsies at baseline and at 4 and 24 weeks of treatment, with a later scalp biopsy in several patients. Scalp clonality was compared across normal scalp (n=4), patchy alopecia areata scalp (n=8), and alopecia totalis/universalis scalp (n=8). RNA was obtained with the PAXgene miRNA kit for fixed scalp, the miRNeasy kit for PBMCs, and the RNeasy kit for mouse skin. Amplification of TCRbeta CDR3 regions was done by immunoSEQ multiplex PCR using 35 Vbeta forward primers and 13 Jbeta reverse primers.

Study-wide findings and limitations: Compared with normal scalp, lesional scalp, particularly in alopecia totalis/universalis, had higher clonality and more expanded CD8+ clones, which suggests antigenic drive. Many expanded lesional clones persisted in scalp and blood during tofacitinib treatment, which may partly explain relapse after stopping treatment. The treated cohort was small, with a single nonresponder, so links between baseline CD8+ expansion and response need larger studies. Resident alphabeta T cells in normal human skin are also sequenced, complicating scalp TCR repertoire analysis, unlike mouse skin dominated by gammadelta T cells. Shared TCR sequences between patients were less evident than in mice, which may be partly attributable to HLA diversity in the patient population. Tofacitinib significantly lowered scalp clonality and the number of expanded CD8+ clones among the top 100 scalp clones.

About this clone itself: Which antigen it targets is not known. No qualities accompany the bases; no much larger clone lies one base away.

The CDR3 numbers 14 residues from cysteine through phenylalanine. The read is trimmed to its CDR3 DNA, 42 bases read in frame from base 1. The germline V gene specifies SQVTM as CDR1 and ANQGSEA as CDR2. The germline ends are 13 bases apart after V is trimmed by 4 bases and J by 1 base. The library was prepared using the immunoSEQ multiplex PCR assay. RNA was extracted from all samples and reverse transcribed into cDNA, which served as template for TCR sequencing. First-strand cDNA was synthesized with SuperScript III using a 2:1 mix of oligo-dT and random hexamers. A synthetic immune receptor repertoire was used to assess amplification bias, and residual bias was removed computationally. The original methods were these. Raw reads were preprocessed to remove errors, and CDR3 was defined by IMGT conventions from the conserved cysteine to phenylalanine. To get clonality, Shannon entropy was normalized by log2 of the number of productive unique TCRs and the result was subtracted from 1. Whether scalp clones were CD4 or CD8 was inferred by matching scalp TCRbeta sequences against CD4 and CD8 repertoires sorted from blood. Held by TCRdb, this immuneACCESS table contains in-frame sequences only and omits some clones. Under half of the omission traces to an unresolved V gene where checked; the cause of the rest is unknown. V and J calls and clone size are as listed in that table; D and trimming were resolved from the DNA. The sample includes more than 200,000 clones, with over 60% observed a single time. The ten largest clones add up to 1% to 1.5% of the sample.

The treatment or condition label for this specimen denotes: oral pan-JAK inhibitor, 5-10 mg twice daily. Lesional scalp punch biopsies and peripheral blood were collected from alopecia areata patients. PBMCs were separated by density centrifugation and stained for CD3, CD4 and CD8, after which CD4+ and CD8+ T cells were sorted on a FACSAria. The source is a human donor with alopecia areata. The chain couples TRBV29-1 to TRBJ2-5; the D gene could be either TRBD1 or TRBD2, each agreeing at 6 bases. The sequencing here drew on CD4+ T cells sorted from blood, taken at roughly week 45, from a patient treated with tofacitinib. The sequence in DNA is TGCAGCGTTGTGGTCGGGGGCCTCCAAGAGACCCAGTACTTC. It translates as CSVVVGGLQETQYF.